Included here is one T cell receptor (beta chain) sequence, with context. CDR1 and CDR2 from the germline V gene are LNHDA and SQIVND (reference sequence). The CDR3 is 14 residues long. V trimming: 3 bases; J trimming: 6 bases; junction bases outside the gene matches: 6. The data derive from a study of OX40 agonist ivuxolimab in advanced cancers. Study-level information: Treatment of patients was with ivuxolimab, an agonistic anti-OX40 (CD134) antibody. Age averaged approximately 60 years (range about 23 to 85), and 82.7% were male. Partial responses were observed in three patients, of whom one had hepatocellular carcinoma and two had cutaneous melanoma.

Method: immunoSEQ multiplex PCR; TCRdb's copy keeps in-frame clones and lacks some. The data show fewer than 14,000 clones, with approximately 74% seen just once and about a third held by the top ten. The J gene is TRBJ2-3, the V gene TRBV19; 7 bases agree with TRBD2. Here the sequenced sample was CD4+ or CD8+ T cells sorted from blood, taken in a trial of the OX40 agonist ivuxolimab. This receptor was taken from an adult with an advanced solid tumor such as melanoma, head and neck, liver or kidney cancer. CDR3 amino acids: CASSIIAGADTQYF. CDR3 in DNA: TGTGCCAGTAGTATCATCGCGGGAGCGGATACGCAGTATTTT. The complete variable domain, with remaining parts taken from reference TRBV19 and TRBJ2-3, reads DGGITQSPKYLFRKEGQNVTLSCEQNLNHDAMYWYRQDPGQGLRLIYYSQIVNDFQKGDIAEGYSVSREKKESFPLTVTSAQKNPTAFYLCASSIIAGADTQYFGPGTRLTVL.